The clone carrying this T cell receptor (beta chain) was recorded a few times. Its antigen remains unknown. Per the germline V gene, CDR1 is MNHEY and CDR2 is SMNVEV (reference sequence). With 6 bases removed from V and 1 base from J, the gap between germline ends came to 16 bases. The CDR3 loop spans 15 amino acids. The sample belongs to a study of regulatory T cells in long-lasting Graves disease. Building of the TCR beta libraries involved iRepertoire HTBI primers and Arm-PCR of CDR3 regions. TCRdb redid the calling of the multiplex PCR reads with MiXCR, one entry per CDR3 protein. The sample holds over 500,000 distinct CDR3 sequences; about 16% are singletons and the top ten take around 12%. Overall study results and limits: The researchers studied only peripheral blood, not thyroid tissue.

Noted time point: newly diagnosed GD, antithyroid drugs for less than 3 months. Extracted RNA from PBMCs served as the source of the TCR library. These data were likewise used in another study, on T cells in Graves' hyperthyroidism and ophthalmopathy. From that study: First-round RT-PCR of the TCR CDR3 relied on the HTBI primer set.

Sequenced here: peripheral blood mononuclear cells (PBMCs), sampled at new diagnosis, from a patient treated with antithyroid drugs. This chain uses TRBV27 with TRBJ2-7, with TRBD2 as a possible D gene (5 bases). This receptor was identified in a man aged 18 to 35 with Graves disease. Here the CDR3 reads CASSIPRGLSYEQYF. The CDR3 DNA follows: TGTGCCAGCAGCATTCCCCGGGGTTTGTCCTACGAGCAGTACTTC.